This entry lists 10 T cell receptor beta chains sequenced from one sample in a study of regulatory T cells in long-lasting Graves disease. Combining iRepertoire HTBI primers with Arm-PCR of CDR3 regions, the authors built TCR beta libraries. TCRdb reanalysed the multiplex PCR reads using MiXCR and keeps one entry per CDR3 protein. The repertoire has about 430,000 distinct CDR3 sequences, 15% of them found once; the top ten carry 7.8%. The time point here: newly diagnosed GD, antithyroid drugs for less than 3 months. PBMC RNA served as the TCR library source. This sample was also put to use in a study of T cells in Graves' hyperthyroidism and ophthalmopathy.

The sequenced sample was peripheral blood mononuclear cells (PBMCs), obtained at new diagnosis, from a patient treated with antithyroid drugs. These receptors were taken from a woman between 35 and 50 years old with Graves disease.

The chain links TRBV20-1 to TRBJ2-3, with D possibly matching TRBD2 (8 bases). The CDR3 has 15 residues. Trimming shortened V by 1 base and J by 4 bases, and 15 bases separated the two germline ends. Germline CDR1 and CDR2: DFQATT and SNEGSKA (reference sequence). CDR3 residues: CSARGGGGRSDTQYF. The CDR3 coding sequence is TGCAGTGCTAGAGGAGGGGGCGGGAGGTCAGATACGCAGTATTTT.

This clonotype was picked up many times. The chain carries TRBV11-3 and TRBJ1-1; D possibly corresponds to TRBD1 (5 bases). The ends were cut back, 4 bases at V and 0 bases at J, with 9 bases in the middle. The CDR3 consists of 14 residues. CDR1 is SGHNT, CDR2 YENEEA, per germline. Here the CDR3 DNA reads TGTGCCAGCAGCTCGGCAGGGATGAACACTGAAGCTTTCTTT. It encodes CASSSAGMNTEAFF. Complete variable domain (other parts from reference TRBV11-3 and TRBJ1-1): EAGVVQSPRYKIIEKKQPVAFWCNPISGHNTLYWYLQNLGQGPELLIRYENEEAVDDSQLPKDRFSAERLKGVDSTLKIQPAELGDSAVYLCASSSAGMNTEAFFGQGTRLTVV.

This clonotype has ten or more counts. V and J are TRBV11-3 and TRBJ2-7; possible D gene TRBD2, 5 bases. Trimming removed 4 bases at V and 7 bases at J, with 17 bases between. Germline lookup yields CDR1 SGHNT and CDR2 YENEEA. The CDR3 consists of 14 residues. The CDR3 bases are TGTGCCAGCAGCTCCCGTGGCTTAGCGAAGGAGCAGTACTTC. It yields the protein CASSSRGLAKEQYF.

Worth noting for this clonotype: Given a much more abundant clone one base away, this may be a read error. The rearrangement uses TRBV2 and TRBJ1-1; D might be TRBD1 (5 bases). Germline CDR1 and CDR2: SNHLY and FYNNEI. V was shortened by 6 bases and J by 4 bases, with 18 bases between the two germline ends. CDR3 length: 15 amino acids. CDR3 bases: TGTGCCAGCAGAAGACAGACACTGACGAGCACTGAAGCTTTCTTT. Translated: CASRRQTLTSTEAFF.

This clonotype has a count of ten or more. The chain recombines TRBV11-3 with TRBJ2-1; D is unclear. Trimming took 2 bases from V and 11 from J, leaving 16 bases between them. Germline values: CDR1 SGHNT, CDR2 YENEEA. This CDR3 comprises 14 residues. The DNA of the CDR3 is TGTGCCAGCAGCTTAAGTTGGAATGCTAAGCAGCAGTTCTTC. Translation: CASSLSWNAKQQFF.

In its sample, this clonotype was seen many times. V gene TRBV27 combines with J gene TRBJ2-1; D not resolved. Germline V gene sequence: CDR1 MNHEY, CDR2 SMNVEV (reference sequence). V was clipped by 5 bases and J by 6 bases, with 11 bases between them. This CDR3 is built from 13 residues. The CDR3 region has the DNA TGTGCCAGCAGTCCGCGACTGGGCAATGAGCAGTTCTTC. It yields the protein CASSPRLGNEQFF.

This clonotype was counted many times. The chain uses TRBV28 and TRBJ2-1; D unclear. Trimming cost V 2 bases and J 15 bases, with 11 bases left between them. Germline lookup yields CDR1 MDHEN and CDR2 SYDVKM. CDR3 length: 11 amino acids. CDR3 loop: CASSLRVVRFF. Written as DNA, the CDR3 is TGTGCCAGCAGTTTAAGAGTTGTGCGGTTCTTC.

This clonotype was observed at least ten times. V and J are TRBV3-1 and TRBJ2-7; D is undetermined. The V end lost 0 bases, the J end lost 1 base, and 7 bases lay between the germline ends. The CDR3 consists of 14 residues. Per germline, CDR1 LGHDT and CDR2 YNNKEL (reference sequence). The CDR3 coding sequence is TGTGCCAGCAGCCAAGAAGGCAGATCCTACGAGCAGTACTTC. Amino acid sequence: CASSQEGRSYEQYF.

The rearrangement uses TRBV6-1 and TRBJ2-1, with 10 bases that match TRBD2. Trimming cost V 9 bases and J 5 bases; bases outside gene matches: 10. Germline-derived CDR1 and CDR2 are MNHNS and SASEGT. The CDR3 totals 15 residues. The CDR3 loop is CASRPSGGINNEQFF. The CDR3, as DNA: TGTGCCAGTAGGCCTAGCGGGGGTATAAACAATGAGCAGTTCTTC.

The J gene is TRBJ2-3, the V gene TRBV14; TRBD2 agrees at 8 bases. CDR3 length equals 18 residues. V lost 2 bases and J lost 1; bases outside the gene matches: 11. The germline gives CDR1 SGHDN, CDR2 FVKESK. CDR3 region: CASSQISGSVFGTDTQYF. CDR3 in DNA: TGTGCCAGCAGCCAAATCAGCGGGAGTGTGTTTGGCACAGATACGCAGTATTTT.